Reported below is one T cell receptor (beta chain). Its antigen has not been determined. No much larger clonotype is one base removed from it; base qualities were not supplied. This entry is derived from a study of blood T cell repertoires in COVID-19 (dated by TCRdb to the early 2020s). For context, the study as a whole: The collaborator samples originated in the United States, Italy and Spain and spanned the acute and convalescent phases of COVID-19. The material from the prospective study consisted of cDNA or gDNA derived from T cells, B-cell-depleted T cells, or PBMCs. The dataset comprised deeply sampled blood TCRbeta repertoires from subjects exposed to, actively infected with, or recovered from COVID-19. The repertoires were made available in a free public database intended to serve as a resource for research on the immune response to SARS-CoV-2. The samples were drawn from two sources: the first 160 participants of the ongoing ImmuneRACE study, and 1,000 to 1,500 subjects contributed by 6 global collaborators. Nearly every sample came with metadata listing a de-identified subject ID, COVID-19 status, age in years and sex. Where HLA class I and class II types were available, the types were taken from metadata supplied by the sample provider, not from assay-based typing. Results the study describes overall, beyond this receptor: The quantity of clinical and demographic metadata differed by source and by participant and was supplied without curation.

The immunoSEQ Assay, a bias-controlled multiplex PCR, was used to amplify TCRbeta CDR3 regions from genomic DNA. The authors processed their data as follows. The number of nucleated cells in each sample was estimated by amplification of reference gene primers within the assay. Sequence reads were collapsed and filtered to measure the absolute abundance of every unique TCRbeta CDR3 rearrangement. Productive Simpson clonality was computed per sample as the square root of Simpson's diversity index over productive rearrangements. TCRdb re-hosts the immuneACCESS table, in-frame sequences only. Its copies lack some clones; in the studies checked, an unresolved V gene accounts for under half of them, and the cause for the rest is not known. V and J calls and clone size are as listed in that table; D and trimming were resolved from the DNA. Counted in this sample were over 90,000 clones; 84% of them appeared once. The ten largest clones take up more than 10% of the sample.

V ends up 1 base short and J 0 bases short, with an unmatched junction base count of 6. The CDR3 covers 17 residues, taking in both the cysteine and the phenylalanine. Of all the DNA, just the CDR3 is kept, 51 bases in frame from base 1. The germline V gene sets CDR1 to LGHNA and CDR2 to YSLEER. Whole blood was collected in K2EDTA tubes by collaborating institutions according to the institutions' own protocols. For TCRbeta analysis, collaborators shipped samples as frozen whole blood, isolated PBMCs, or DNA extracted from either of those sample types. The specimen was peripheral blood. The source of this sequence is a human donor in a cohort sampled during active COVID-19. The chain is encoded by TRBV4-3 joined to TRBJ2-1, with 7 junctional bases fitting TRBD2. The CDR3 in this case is CASSQGASGSSYNEQFF. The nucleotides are TGCGCCAGCAGCCAAGGGGCTAGCGGCTCCTCCTACAATGAGCAGTTCTTC.